This T cell receptor beta chain was retrieved from a study of blood T cell repertoires in COVID-19. Study summary: Acute and convalescent COVID-19 samples came from the United States, Italy and Spain. PBMCs, B-cell-depleted T cells, or T cells provided the cDNA or gDNA that made up the material.

TCRdb's copy holds only in-frame clones and misses some; the assay was immunoSEQ multiplex PCR. Among 180,000 or so clones listed, roughly 73% were seen once. Germline CDR1 is MDHEN and CDR2 is SYDVKM. Trimming stripped 2 bases from V and 0 bases from J, with 7 bases between. The CDR3 runs 14 residues. This rearrangement joins TRBV28 to TRBJ1-1, with D tentatively TRBD1 (6 bases). The TCR comes from a woman of 80 years or more with active or convalescent COVID-19. The specimen was peripheral blood. The CDR3 DNA sequence: TGTGCCAGCAGTTTAGGGACATTGAACACTGAAGCTTTCTTT. This sequence encodes CASSLGTLNTEAFF. Based on the CDR3 plus reference TRBV28 and TRBJ1-1, the full variable domain is DVKVTQSSRYLVKRTGEKVFLECVQDMDHENMFWYRQDPGLGLRLIYFSYDVKMKEKGDIPEGYSVSREKKERFSLILESASTNQTSMYLCASSLGTLNTEAFFGQGTRLTVV.